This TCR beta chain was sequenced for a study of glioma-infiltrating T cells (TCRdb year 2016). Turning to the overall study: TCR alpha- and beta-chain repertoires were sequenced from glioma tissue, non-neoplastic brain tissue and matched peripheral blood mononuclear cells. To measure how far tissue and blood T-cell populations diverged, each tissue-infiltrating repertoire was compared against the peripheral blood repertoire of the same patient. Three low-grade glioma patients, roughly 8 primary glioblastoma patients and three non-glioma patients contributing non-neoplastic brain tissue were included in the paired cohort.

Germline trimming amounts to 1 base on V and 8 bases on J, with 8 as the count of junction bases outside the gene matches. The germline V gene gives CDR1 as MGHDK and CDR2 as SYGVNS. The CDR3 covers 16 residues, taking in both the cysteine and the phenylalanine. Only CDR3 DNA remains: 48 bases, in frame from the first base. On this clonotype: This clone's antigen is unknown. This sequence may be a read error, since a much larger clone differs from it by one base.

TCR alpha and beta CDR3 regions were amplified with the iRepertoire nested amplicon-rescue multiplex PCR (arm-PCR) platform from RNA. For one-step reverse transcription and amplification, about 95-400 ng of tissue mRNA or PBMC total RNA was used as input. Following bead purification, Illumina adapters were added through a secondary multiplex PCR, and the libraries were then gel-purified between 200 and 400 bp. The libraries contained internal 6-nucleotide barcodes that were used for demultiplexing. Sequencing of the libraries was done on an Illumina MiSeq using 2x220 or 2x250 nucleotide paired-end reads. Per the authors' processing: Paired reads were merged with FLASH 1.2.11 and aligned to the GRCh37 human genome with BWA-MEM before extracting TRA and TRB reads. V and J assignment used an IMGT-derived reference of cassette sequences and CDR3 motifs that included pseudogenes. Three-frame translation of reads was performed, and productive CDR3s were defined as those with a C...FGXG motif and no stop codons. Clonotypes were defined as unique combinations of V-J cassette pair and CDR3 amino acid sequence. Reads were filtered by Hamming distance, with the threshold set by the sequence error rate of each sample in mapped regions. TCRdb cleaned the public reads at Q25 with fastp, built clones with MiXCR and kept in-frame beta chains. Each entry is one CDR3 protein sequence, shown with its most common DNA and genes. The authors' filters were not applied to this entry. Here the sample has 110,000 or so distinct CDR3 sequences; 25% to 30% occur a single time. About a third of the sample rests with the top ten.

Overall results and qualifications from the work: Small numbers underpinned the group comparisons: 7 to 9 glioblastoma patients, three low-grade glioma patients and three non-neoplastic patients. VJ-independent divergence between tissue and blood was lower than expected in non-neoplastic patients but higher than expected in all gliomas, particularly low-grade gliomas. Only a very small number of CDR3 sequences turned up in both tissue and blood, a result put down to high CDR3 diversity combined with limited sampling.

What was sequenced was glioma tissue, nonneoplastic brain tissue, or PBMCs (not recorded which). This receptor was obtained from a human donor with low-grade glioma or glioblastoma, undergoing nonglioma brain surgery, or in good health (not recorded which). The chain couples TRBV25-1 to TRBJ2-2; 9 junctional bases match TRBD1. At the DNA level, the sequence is TGTGCCAGCAGTGAATGTGGGACAGGGTCGTCGGGGGAGCTGTTTTTT. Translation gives CASSECGTGSSGELFF.